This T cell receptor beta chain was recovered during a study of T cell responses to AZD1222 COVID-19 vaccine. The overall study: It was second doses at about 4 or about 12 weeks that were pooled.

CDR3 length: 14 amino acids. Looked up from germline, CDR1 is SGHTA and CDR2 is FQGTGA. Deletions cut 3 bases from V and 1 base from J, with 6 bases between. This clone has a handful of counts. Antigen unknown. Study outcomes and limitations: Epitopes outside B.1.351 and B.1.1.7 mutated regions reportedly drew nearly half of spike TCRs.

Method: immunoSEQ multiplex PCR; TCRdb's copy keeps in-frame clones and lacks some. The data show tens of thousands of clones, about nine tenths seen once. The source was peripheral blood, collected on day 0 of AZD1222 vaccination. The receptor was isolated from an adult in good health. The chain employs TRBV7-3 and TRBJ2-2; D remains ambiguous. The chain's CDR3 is CASSFGLNTGELFF. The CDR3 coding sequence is TGTGCCAGCAGCTTCGGGCTGAACACCGGGGAGCTGTTTTTT.